This T cell receptor beta chain derives from a study of blood T cells in healthy people across ages. Study-level points and caveats: A roughly linear fall in TCR beta diversity per million T cells was seen with increasing age. From one million sequenced T cells, diversity estimates were lower bounds.

PCR was performed a second time for 7 to 11 cycles using a sample-barcoded 5' primer and a J-beta primer mix. Via MiXCR, TCRdb re-called the 5' RACE reads, giving one row per CDR3 protein. This table has about 1.8 million distinct CDR3 sequences, just under 50% appearing once. Germline assignment: CDR1 SGHRS and CDR2 YFSETQ. Trimming stripped 1 base from V and 0 bases from J, with 12 bases between. This CDR3 has 16 amino acids. This clonotype was seen more than once but under ten times. The antigen is unknown. The receptor was isolated from a woman aged 40 to 50 in good health. The chain carries TRBV5-1 and TRBJ2-3; no firm D call. Material: blood. This CDR3 is CASSLKTLSSTDTQYF. For the CDR3, the DNA is TGCGCCAGCAGCTTGAAGACTTTATCTAGCACAGATACGCAGTATTTT.